The 18 T cell receptor beta chains given below trace back to one sample, sequenced in a study of blood T cell repertoires in COVID-19. Only in-frame clones appear in the TCRdb table, and some are missing; sequencing was by immunoSEQ multiplex PCR. The table lists under 400,000 clones, 90% of them singletons. Material for sequencing was peripheral blood. These receptors were taken from a man between 18 and 35 years old with active or convalescent COVID-19.

The chain joins TRBV24-1 to TRBJ2-7; a possible D gene is TRBD1 (6 bases). The CDR3 contains 13 residues. Per germline, CDR1 KGHDR and CDR2 SFDVKD. Trimming pared 5 bases from V and 1 base from J, leaving 8 bases between. CDR3 protein: CATSVGGSYEQYF. CDR3 coding DNA: TGTGCCACCAGTGTAGGGGGATCCTACGAGCAGTACTTC.

The genes are TRBV19 and TRBJ1-2; weak D call: TRBD1 (6 bases). The CDR3 is made up of 14 amino acids. CDR1 is LNHDA and CDR2 is SQIVND in the germline V gene (reference sequence). V dropped 6 bases and J dropped 5 bases, with 16 bases sitting between them. CDR3 sequence reads: CASRGHDLNYGYTF. DNA of the CDR3: TGTGCCAGTAGGGGACACGACCTTAATTATGGCTACACCTTC. The full variable domain, completed using reference TRBV19 and TRBJ1-2, is DGGITQSPKYLFRKEGQNVTLSCEQNLNHDAMYWYRQDPGQGLRLIYYSQIVNDFQKGDIAEGYSVSREKKESFPLTVTSAQKNPTAFYLCASRGHDLNYGYTFGSGTRLTVV.

The chain carries TRBV19 and TRBJ2-2, with 7 bases that match TRBD1. The CDR3 runs 16 residues. The germline CDR1 and CDR2 sequences are LNHDA and SQIVND (reference sequence). V lost 7 bases to trimming and J lost 1 base; unmatched junction nucleotides: 9. The CDR3 sequence: CASTAKGQMNTGELFF. The CDR3 nucleotides read TGTGCCAGTACCGCAAAGGGACAGATGAACACCGGGGAGCTGTTTTTT. Combining the CDR3 with reference TRBV19 and TRBJ2-2 gives the whole variable domain DGGITQSPKYLFRKEGQNVTLSCEQNLNHDAMYWYRQDPGQGLRLIYYSQIVNDFQKGDIAEGYSVSREKKESFPLTVTSAQKNPTAFYLCASTAKGQMNTGELFFGEGSRLTVL.

The V and J genes are TRBV11-3 and TRBJ2-3; 7 bases agree with TRBD2. Per the germline V gene, CDR1 is SGHNT and CDR2 is YENEEA. V trimming: 1 base; J trimming: 2 bases; junction bases outside the gene matches: 9. This CDR3 has 17 residues. This chain's CDR3 is CASSLGLGLADTDTQYF. CDR3 bases: TGTGCCAGCAGCTTAGGGTTAGGGCTAGCGGACACAGATACGCAGTATTTT. Drawing the rest from reference TRBV11-3 and TRBJ2-3, the complete variable domain is EAGVVQSPRYKIIEKKQPVAFWCNPISGHNTLYWYLQNLGQGPELLIRYENEEAVDDSQLPKDRFSAERLKGVDSTLKIQPAELGDSAVYLCASSLGLGLADTDTQYFGPGTRLTVL.

The chain couples TRBV28 to TRBJ2-7, with D perhaps matching TRBD1 (6 bases). The V end lost 6 bases, the J end lost 0 bases, and 15 bases lay between the germline ends. CDR1 is MDHEN and CDR2 is SYDVKM in the germline V gene. This CDR3 comprises 15 residues. As DNA, the CDR3 is TGTGCCAGCAGCAAACAGGGTTCTAGCTCCTACGAGCAGTACTTC. Translating gives CASSKQGSSSYEQYF.

V and J are TRBV19 and TRBJ2-7; the match to TRBD1 covers 11 bases. CDR1 is LNHDA, CDR2 SQIVND, per germline (reference sequence). This CDR3 spans 12 amino acids. The J segment lost 3 bases and the V segment lost 9 bases, leaving 1 base of the junction unmatched. The CDR3 sequence: CASGTGGYEQYF. As DNA, the CDR3 is TGTGCCAGCGGGACAGGGGGCTACGAGCAGTACTTC.

Remarks on this clone: Compared with germline, one end of the junction differs, possibly owing to a read error. The chain links TRBV7-7 to TRBJ2-5; maybe TRBD1 (5 bases). The germline CDR1 and CDR2 sequences are SSHAT and FNYEAQ (reference sequence). This CDR3 spans 13 amino acids. The DNA of the CDR3 is TGTGCTAGCAGCTGGACGCAGGGAGAGACCCAGTACTTC. Translation gives CASSWTQGETQYF.

The chain employs TRBV7-9 and TRBJ2-5; maybe TRBD2 (6 bases). The CDR3 extends over 15 amino acids. From germline, CDR1 is SEHNR and CDR2 FQNEAQ (reference sequence). The ends were cut back, 3 bases at V and 2 bases at J, with 13 bases in the middle. The CDR3 DNA sequence: TGTGCCAGCAGCTTTGGGGGAGGAGGGCAAGAGACCCAGTACTTC. It codes for CASSFGGGGQETQYF. The whole variable domain, filled in from reference TRBV7-9 and TRBJ2-5, reads DTGVSQNPRHKITKRGQNVTFRCDPISEHNRLYWYRQTLGQGPEFLTYFQNEAQLEKSRLLSDRFSAERPKGSFSTLEIQRTEQGDSAMYLCASSFGGGGQETQYFGPGTRLLVL.

J is TRBJ2-1 and V is TRBV28; D ambiguous. The CDR3 is 12 amino acids. Germline CDR1 is MDHEN and CDR2 is SYDVKM. Trimming cost V 5 bases and J 6 bases, with 8 bases left between them. CDR3 nucleotide sequence: TGTGCCAGCAGTGTTAGTCTCAATGAGCAGTTCTTC. Protein sequence: CASSVSLNEQFF.

The chain combines TRBV7-2 with TRBJ2-3; 13 bases align to TRBD2. The CDR3 is made up of 16 amino acids. Germline V gene data show CDR1 as SGHTA and CDR2 as FQGNSA. V was pared by 5 bases and J by 5 bases, with 7 bases of the junction left unmatched. The CDR3 coding sequence is TGTGCCAGCAGCATGGGACTAGCGGGGATAGGAGATACGCAGTATTTT. It specifies CASSMGLAGIGDTQYF. The full variable domain, completed using reference TRBV7-2 and TRBJ2-3, is GAGVSQSPSNKVTEKGKDVELRCDPISGHTALYWYRQSLGQGLEFLIYFQGNSAPDKSGLPSDRFSAERTGGSVSTLTIQRTQQEDSAVYLCASSMGLAGIGDTQYFGPGTRLTVL.

The gene calls are TRBV4-1 and TRBJ2-3; unclear D gene. Between the trimmed V and J ends, which lost 4 bases and 1 base, there was a span of 21 bases. The CDR3 covers 18 residues. Germline values: CDR1 MGHRA, CDR2 YSYEKL. In DNA form, the CDR3 reads TGCGCCAGCAGCCTCGACTTCCCGACGGTGAGTGGCACAGATACGCAGTATTTT. Translating gives CASSLDFPTVSGTDTQYF.

The rearrangement uses TRBV5-1 and TRBJ2-3; 13 bases agree with TRBD2. CDR1 and CDR2 (germline): SGHRS, YFSETQ. This CDR3 is built from 16 residues. Trimming removed 4 bases from V and 2 bases from J; junction bases left unmatched: 4. The CDR3 sequence is CASSPLAGGVTDTQYF. The CDR3 DNA sequence: TGCGCCAGCAGCCCACTAGCGGGGGGGGTCACAGATACGCAGTATTTT. Full variable domain (outside the CDR3, taken from reference TRBV5-1 and TRBJ2-3): KAGVTQTPRYLIKTRGQQVTLSCSPISGHRSVSWYQQTPGQGLQFLFEYFSETQRNKGNFPGRFSGRQFSNSRSEMNVSTLELGDSALYLCASSPLAGGVTDTQYFGPGTRLTVL.

The chain recombines TRBV19 with TRBJ1-2, with TRBD1 matching over 8 bases. This CDR3 has 14 residues. Trimming removed 9 bases from V and 2 bases from J; junction bases left unmatched: 8. CDR1 is LNHDA and CDR2 is SQIVND in the germline V gene (reference sequence). The DNA for the CDR3 is TGTGCCAGCCAAACCCGGGACAGGAACTATGGCTACACCTTC. Residues: CASQTRDRNYGYTF.

The chain links TRBV28 to TRBJ2-1; 8 nucleotides match TRBD1. The V gene's germline CDR1 is MDHEN and CDR2 SYDVKM. The CDR3 is 15 amino acids. Unmatched junction bases numbered 11, after V lost 5 bases and J lost 8 bases. The CDR3 sequence is CASSPAGWTGHEQFF. For the CDR3, the DNA is TGTGCCAGCAGTCCTGCGGGTTGGACAGGGCATGAGCAGTTCTTC.

The genes are TRBV7-3 and TRBJ2-1, with 9 bases matching TRBD2. CDR3 length equals 15 residues. CDR1 and CDR2 from the germline V gene are SGHTA and FQGTGA. The V and J ends lost 4 bases and 7 bases, in that order; junction bases with no gene match: 8. The CDR3 nucleotides read TGTGCCAGCAGCTCTGGGGCGGGAGGGCTGAATGAGCAGTTCTTC. Translated, it gives CASSSGAGGLNEQFF. Looking up the rest from reference TRBV7-3 and TRBJ2-1 gives the full variable domain: GAGVSQTPSNKVTEKGKYVELRCDPISGHTALYWYRQSLGQGPEFLIYFQGTGAADDSGLPNDRFFAVRPEGSVSTLKIQRTERGDSAVYLCASSSGAGGLNEQFFGPGTRLTVL.

The genes are TRBV7-9 and TRBJ2-2; 10 bases align to TRBD1. After removal of 10 bases from V and 5 bases from J, the junction contained 7 bases not matched to a gene. CDR3 size: 14 residues. CDR1 is SEHNR and CDR2 is FQNEAQ in the germline V gene (reference sequence). CDR3 sequence (DNA): TGTGCCACCGAGGGACAGGGGTCAACCGGGGAGCTGTTTTTT. Translating gives CATEGQGSTGELFF.

The chain employs TRBV6-5 and TRBJ1-2; 8 bases line up with TRBD1. V shed 6 bases and J 4 bases; nucleotides not matched to a gene: 1. The germline V gene encodes CDR1 MNHEY and CDR2 SVGAGI. The CDR3 loop spans 12 amino acids. CDR3 loop: CASRGTGYGYTF. The CDR3 coding sequence is TGTGCCAGCAGGGGGACAGGCTATGGCTACACCTTC.

The chain joins TRBV2 to TRBJ2-1; 7 positions match TRBD1. The CDR3 is made up of 18 amino acids. Trimming cost V 7 bases and J 1 base; bases outside gene matches: 16. CDR1 SNHLY and CDR2 FYNNEI come from the germline V gene. The CDR3 coding sequence is TGTGCCAGCATCTCGACCGGGACGGGGACAGATTCCTACAATGAGCAGTTCTTC. This encodes CASISTGTGTDSYNEQFF.